This entry lists 19 T cell receptor beta chains sequenced from one sample in a study of cytotoxic CD8 clonotypes in ibrutinib-treated CLL. Profiled with immunoSEQ multiplex PCR; TCRdb holds only in-frame clones, not every one. The table has tens of thousands of clones, roughly 70% seen once. Source: PBMCs, taken after 12 months of ibrutinib treatment. The origin of the receptors is a human donor with chronic lymphocytic leukemia.

The chain has TRBV6-1 and TRBJ1-2; D not resolved. Trimming stripped 7 bases from V and 8 bases from J, with 20 bases between. The CDR3 totals 14 residues. Germline values: CDR1 MNHNS, CDR2 SASEGT. The CDR3 DNA is TGTGCCAGCACTGAGGGAAGGAGCCCCTTCGGCTACACCTTC. This gives the protein CASTEGRSPFGYTF.

The chain combines TRBV19 with TRBJ2-1; D could derive from TRBD1 or TRBD2 (5 bases each). The germline V gene has CDR1 LNHDA and CDR2 SQIVND (reference sequence). The CDR3 loop spans 13 amino acids. V lost 8 bases and J 6 bases, leaving 14 bases between the germline ends. The CDR3 reads CASEGTRSNEQFF. The CDR3 region has the DNA TGTGCCAGTGAAGGGACGAGATCCAATGAGCAGTTCTTC. Full variable domain (outside the CDR3, taken from reference TRBV19 and TRBJ2-1): DGGITQSPKYLFRKEGQNVTLSCEQNLNHDAMYWYRQDPGQGLRLIYYSQIVNDFQKGDIAEGYSVSREKKESFPLTVTSAQKNPTAFYLCASEGTRSNEQFFGPGTRLTVL.

The rearrangement uses TRBV2 and TRBJ2-6; D may match TRBD1 or TRBD2 (6 bases each). The V end lost 7 bases, the J end lost 2 bases, and 15 bases lay between the germline ends. This CDR3 spans 16 amino acids. Germline CDR1 reads SNHLY; CDR2 reads FYNNEI. CDR3 residues: CASIGGGRTGANVLTF. The CDR3 nucleotides read TGTGCCAGCATTGGTGGGGGGCGAACTGGGGCCAACGTCCTGACTTTC.

In nucleotides, the CDR3 is TGTGCCAGCAGCTTCCAGTCAACGAGTGAGCAGTACTTC. Translation gives CASSFQSTSEQYF. The chain combines TRBV5-6 with TRBJ2-7, with D unclear. The CDR3 is 13 residues long. The V end lost 2 bases, the J end lost 7 bases, and 13 bases lay between the germline ends. Germline assignment: CDR1 SGHDT and CDR2 YYEEEE.

The chain carries TRBV10-3 and TRBJ2-2; no firm D call. The CDR3 sequence is 15 residues long. The V end was cut by 4 bases, the J end by 1 base, with 10 bases between. The V gene's germline CDR1 is ENHRY and CDR2 SYGVKD. The chain's CDR3 is CAISVAGKNTGELFF. The CDR3 region has the DNA TGTGCCATCAGTGTAGCTGGGAAGAACACCGGGGAGCTGTTTTTT.

The chain links TRBV15 to TRBJ2-7; 9 bases line up with TRBD2. Germline-derived CDR1 and CDR2 are LNHNV and YYDKDF (reference sequence). V gave up 5 bases and J gave up 2 bases; unmatched junction bases: 1. This CDR3 is 13 amino acids long. In nucleotides, the CDR3 is TGTGCCACCAGCCTAGCGGGAACCTACGAGCAGTACTTC. Translated, it gives CATSLAGTYEQYF.

This chain uses TRBV7-6 with TRBJ2-7; D uncertain. The CDR3 is made up of 11 amino acids. The germline gives CDR1 SGHVS, CDR2 FNYEAQ. Trimming cost V 8 bases and J 6 bases, with 11 bases left between them. This CDR3 reads CASALSGEQYF. CDR3 in DNA: TGTGCCAGCGCGTTGTCGGGCGAGCAGTACTTC.

V usage is TRBV28 and J usage is TRBJ1-4, with D possibly TRBD1 on 5 matching bases. Germline CDR1 is MDHEN and CDR2 is SYDVKM. The CDR3 spans 14 residues. V lost 5 bases and J lost 8, with 15 bases in between. CDR3 amino acids: CASSGGVVREKLFF. Here the CDR3 DNA reads TGTGCCAGCAGTGGGGGAGTTGTGCGGGAAAAACTGTTTTTT. Variable domain in full (rest from reference TRBV28 and TRBJ1-4): DVKVTQSSRYLVKRTGEKVFLECVQDMDHENMFWYRQDPGLGLRLIYFSYDVKMKEKGDIPEGYSVSREKKERFSLILESASTNQTSMYLCASSGGVVREKLFFGSGTQLSVL.

This chain connects TRBV7-3 to TRBJ1-1; the D gene is possibly TRBD1 (5 bases). The CDR3 length is 13 residues. The germline V gene encodes CDR1 SGHTA and CDR2 FQGTGA. Trimming stripped 5 bases from V and 1 base from J, with 8 bases between. The CDR3 reads CASSQQENTEAFF. Written as DNA, the CDR3 is TGTGCCAGCAGCCAACAGGAGAACACTGAAGCTTTCTTT.

This clone was counted a few times. V usage is TRBV15 and J usage is TRBJ2-3; D is possibly TRBD2 (6 bases). CDR3 size: 18 residues. V was trimmed by 1 base and J by 2 bases, leaving 19 bases between them. Germline lookup yields CDR1 LNHNV and CDR2 YYDKDF (reference sequence). CDR3 sequence: CATSRATSLPLYTDTQYF. CDR3 bases: TGTGCCACCAGCAGAGCAACTAGCCTACCTCTCTACACAGATACGCAGTATTTT.

The V and J genes are TRBV6-5 and TRBJ1-1; D may be TRBD1 (5 bases). The germline V gene has CDR1 MNHEY and CDR2 SVGAGI. V was pared by 7 bases and J by 3 bases, with 15 bases between. The CDR3 is 14 amino acids. CDR3 nucleotides: TGTGCCAGCACTCCCTATCAGGGTTACACTGAAGCTTTCTTT. Protein: CASTPYQGYTEAFF.

In this sample, this clone turned up once. This chain connects TRBV6-5 to TRBJ2-5, with D possibly being TRBD1 (5 bases). The CDR3 totals 15 residues. Germline lookup yields CDR1 MNHEY and CDR2 SVGAGI. V was trimmed by 6 bases and J by 5 bases, leaving 19 bases between them. CDR3: CASSRQSHPLETQYF. CDR3 sequence (DNA): TGTGCCAGCAGCCGACAGTCCCACCCTCTGGAGACCCAGTACTTC.

This chain links TRBV5-1 with TRBJ2-2; weak D call: TRBD1 (6 bases). Germline V gives CDR1 SGHRS, CDR2 YFSETQ. The CDR3 runs 14 residues. With 0 bases removed from V and 5 bases from J, the gap between germline ends came to 8 bases. Here the CDR3 DNA reads TGCGCCAGCAGCTTGGGGACAGTTACCGGGGAGCTGTTTTTT. Protein sequence: CASSLGTVTGELFF. Looking up the rest from reference TRBV5-1 and TRBJ2-2 gives the full variable domain: KAGVTQTPRYLIKTRGQQVTLSCSPISGHRSVSWYQQTPGQGLQFLFEYFSETQRNKGNFPGRFSGRQFSNSRSEMNVSTLELGDSALYLCASSLGTVTGELFFGEGSRLTVL.

This clone was recorded at least ten times. The rearrangement links TRBV2 to TRBJ2-3, with TRBD2 matching over 11 bases. Germline V lookup: CDR1 SNHLY, CDR2 FYNNEI. This CDR3 is built from 13 residues. The J segment lost 5 bases and the V segment lost 6 bases, leaving 1 base of the junction unmatched. The CDR3 DNA sequence: TGTGCCAGCAGGACTAGCGGGGTAGATACGCAGTATTTT. Protein product: CASRTSGVDTQYF.

The V call is TRBV7-2, the J call TRBJ2-5; possible D gene TRBD2, 5 bases. The CDR3 runs to 14 residues. V shed 5 bases and J shed 2 bases, with 12 bases lying between them. The germline V gene encodes CDR1 SGHTA and CDR2 FQGNSA. The CDR3 spells CASSPGLSQETQYF. CDR3 coding DNA: TGTGCCAGCAGCCCCGGACTTAGTCAAGAGACCCAGTACTTC. Full variable domain (outside the CDR3, taken from reference TRBV7-2 and TRBJ2-5): GAGVSQSPSNKVTEKGKDVELRCDPISGHTALYWYRQSLGQGLEFLIYFQGNSAPDKSGLPSDRFSAERTGGSVSTLTIQRTQQEDSAVYLCASSPGLSQETQYFGPGTRLLVL.

This rearrangement joins TRBV28 to TRBJ2-1; 8 bases line up with TRBD1. There are 15 residues in the CDR3. The J segment lost 6 bases and the V segment lost 5 bases, leaving 9 bases of the junction unmatched. Germline CDR1 MDHEN, CDR2 SYDVKM. CDR3 bases: TGTGCCAGCAGTCGAACAGGGGGAAAAGGCAATGAGCAGTTCTTC. This encodes CASSRTGGKGNEQFF.

This chain joins TRBV28 and TRBJ2-7; no definite D call. Germline assignment: CDR1 MDHEN and CDR2 SYDVKM. This CDR3 has 12 residues. Trimming took off 6 bases at V and 4 bases at J, with 10 bases between the two ends. The CDR3 DNA is TGTGCCAGCAGAACCCATCCTTACGAGCAGTACTTC. Encoded protein: CASRTHPYEQYF.

The chain employs TRBV28 and TRBJ2-1; the D gene is possibly TRBD2 (5 bases). Per the germline V gene, CDR1 is MDHEN and CDR2 is SYDVKM. Between the trimmed V and J ends, which lost 1 base and 7 bases, there was a span of 14 bases. The CDR3 covers 15 residues. CDR3 residues: CASSLFVGARNEQFF. For the CDR3, the DNA is TGTGCCAGCAGTTTATTTGTGGGAGCAAGGAATGAGCAGTTCTTC.

The V call is TRBV19, the J call TRBJ1-1, with D possibly being TRBD1 (5 bases). The CDR3 spans 14 residues. The germline gives CDR1 LNHDA, CDR2 SQIVND (reference sequence). Trimming stripped 10 bases from V and 5 bases from J, with 20 bases between. CDR3 coding DNA: TGTGCCACGTCGGGGCGGTGGGGCCTTACTGAAGCTTTCTTT. It codes for CATSGRWGLTEAFF. The whole variable domain, remainder taken from reference TRBV19 and TRBJ1-1, is DGGITQSPKYLFRKEGQNVTLSCEQNLNHDAMYWYRQDPGQGLRLIYYSQIVNDFQKGDIAEGYSVSREKKESFPLTVTSAQKNPTAFYLCATSGRWGLTEAFFGQGTRLTVV.